Listed here are 2 T cell receptor beta chains from one sample, sequenced in a study of blood T cell repertoires in COVID-19 (dated by TCRdb to 2018 to 2021). The library was obtained by the immunoSEQ multiplex PCR assay. The source is immuneACCESS, and TCRdb retained only in-frame sequences with V and J called. Part of the clones is not carried over; for the studies checked, unresolved V genes explain less than half of this, and the remainder is unexplained. Counted in this sample were under 200,000 clones; around four fifths of them appeared once. Around 2.7% of the sample lies in the top ten. The sequenced sample was peripheral blood. The receptor source for this set is a man between 65 and 85 years old with acute or convalescent COVID-19.

This clone was detected only a few times. J is TRBJ2-7 and V is TRBV5-1; TRBD1 might be the D (6 bases). The germline V gene has CDR1 SGHRS and CDR2 YFSETQ. The germline V and J ends were trimmed by 0 bases and 3 bases, with 7 bases remaining between them. The CDR3 contains 13 residues. CDR3 bases: TGCGCCAGCAGCTTGGGGACAGTCTACGAGCAGTACTTC. Amino acids: CASSLGTVYEQYF.

The chain uses TRBV5-1 and TRBJ2-5; TRBD2 matches 15 bases. Losses at the gene ends were 4 bases for V and 5 bases for J; bases not matched to a gene: 3. This CDR3 contains 15 residues. Germline CDR1 SGHRS, CDR2 YFSETQ. The CDR3 reads CASSAGTSGRETQYF. The CDR3 nucleotides are TGCGCCAGCAGCGCTGGGACTAGCGGGAGGGAGACCCAGTACTTC.